This T cell receptor (beta chain) was documented in a study of T cell repertoires in ileal Crohn's disease. Overall study: Patients had a median approximately 7.3-year disease duration, and less than 45% were active smokers.

From germline, CDR1 is MNHEY and CDR2 SVGAGI. V was clipped by 2 bases and J by 6 bases, with 13 bases between them. The CDR3 runs 14 residues. Notes on this clone: Its matching antigen is unknown.

Study conclusions and caveats: Clonal expansions were more frequent in active smokers than non-smokers at surgery. Every patient over 26.8% clonality showed endoscopic recurrence.

Per sample, around 0.55 micrograms of biopsy DNA were TCRB immunosequenced. Profiling relied on immunoSEQ multiplex PCR, and the TCRdb table lists in-frame clones only, not all of them. The top ten hold around 6.1% of the sample, which has fewer than 20,000 clones, 50% to 75% seen once. The sequence derives from an adult with Crohn's disease. The chain has TRBV6-5 and TRBJ1-1, with D tentatively TRBD1 (5 bases). Material for sequencing was ileal tissue. The CDR3 protein is CASSYKGKGAEAFF. CDR3 nucleotide sequence: TGTGCCAGCAGTTACAAGGGGAAAGGTGCTGAAGCTTTCTTT.